Each of the 11 T cell receptor beta chains below was sequenced from the same sample in a study of patients and donors after allogeneic stem cell transplantation. TCRdb reanalysed the RT-PCR reads using MiXCR and keeps one entry per CDR3 protein. This table has about 200,000 distinct CDR3 sequences, less than 45% appearing once. Specimen: blood, either unsorted or a sorted T cell fraction (not recorded which). Receptor source: a human donor who was either an allogeneic HSCT recipient or a stem cell or donor lymphocyte infusion donor (not recorded which). It is not recorded whose cells these are; they may come from a transplant donor.

The chain carries TRBV27 and TRBJ1-2; the match to TRBD1 covers 7 bases. The V segment lost 4 bases and the J segment 3 bases; nucleotides outside the gene matches: 5. The V gene's germline CDR1 is MNHEY and CDR2 SMNVEV (reference sequence). The CDR3 is made up of 14 amino acids. CDR3 in DNA: TGTGCCAGCAGTTCAAGGGGACAGCACTATGGCTACACCTTC. This gives the protein CASSSRGQHYGYTF.

This chain connects TRBV24-1 to TRBJ1-5; D is uncertain. The V end lost 4 bases, the J end lost 8 bases, and 14 bases lay between the germline ends. The V gene's germline CDR1 is KGHDR and CDR2 SFDVKD. CDR3 length: 14 amino acids. CDR3 sequence reads: CATSDPDVVEPQHF. DNA for the CDR3: TGTGCCACCAGTGACCCGGACGTCGTGGAGCCCCAGCATTTT.

The rearrangement joins TRBV30 to TRBJ1-1; no definite D call. This CDR3 has 13 residues. V lost 3 bases and J lost 4, with 12 bases in between. The germline V gene encodes CDR1 GTSNPN and CDR2 SVGIG (reference sequence). Here the CDR3 DNA reads TGTGCCTGGAGCGGAGGAGGGAGCACTGAAGCTTTCTTT. This gives the protein CAWSGGGSTEAFF.

Only a few counts were recorded for this clonotype. J is TRBJ1-5 and V is TRBV10-3, with 8 bases aligning to TRBD1. The CDR3 runs to 16 residues. Per germline, CDR1 ENHRY and CDR2 SYGVKD. Trimming cost V 3 bases and J 0 bases; bases outside gene matches: 4. This CDR3 reads CAISERDRNSNQPQHF. CDR3 coding DNA: TGTGCCATCAGTGAAAGGGACAGGAATAGCAATCAGCCCCAGCATTTT.

The chain joins TRBV29-1 to TRBJ1-2; a weak D match, TRBD1 (6 bases). The CDR3 totals 13 residues. V lost 3 bases to trimming and J lost 4 bases, with 12 bases between them. CDR1 and CDR2 (germline): SQVTM, ANQGSEA. CDR3 coding DNA: TGCAGCGTTGAGGGGGGCAGTGGCTATGGCTACACCTTC. Protein sequence: CSVEGGSGYGYTF.

This clonotype turned up a few times. V is TRBV21-1 and J is TRBJ1-4. TRBV21-1 is a documented pseudogene. This CDR3 is built from 15 residues. The CDR3 nucleotides read TGTGCCAGCAGCAAAGGATATGGAACTAATGAAAAACTGTTTTTT. Amino acids: CASSKGYGTNEKLFF.

This chain links TRBV7-2 with TRBJ1-1; 8 positions match TRBD1. The J segment lost 2 bases and the V segment lost 4 bases, leaving 6 bases of the junction unmatched. Germline V gene sequence: CDR1 SGHTA, CDR2 FQGNSA. This CDR3 spans 15 amino acids. The CDR3 DNA sequence: TGTGCCAGCAGCTACAGGACAGGGAGAAACACTGAAGCTTTCTTT. Its protein product is CASSYRTGRNTEAFF.

The V gene is TRBV12-3 or TRBV12-4, the J gene TRBJ2-7; D is ambiguous. With 3 bases removed from V and 2 bases from J, the gap between germline ends came to 14 bases. This CDR3 contains 15 residues. For the CDR3, the DNA is TGTGCCAGCAGTTTCCCGTCCGGGTCCACCTACGAGCAGTACTTC. This sequence encodes CASSFPSGSTYEQYF.

This rearrangement joins TRBV5-6 to TRBJ2-7, with TRBD2 identical over 7 bases. V was clipped by 2 bases and J by 1 base; unmatched bases: 9. The germline gives CDR1 SGHDT, CDR2 YYEEEE. The CDR3 runs 16 residues. The DNA of the CDR3 is TGTGCCAGCAGCTTCGGGAGGTTCCTCCCTTCCTACGAGCAGTACTTC. It translates to CASSFGRFLPSYEQYF.

The gene calls are TRBV4-2 and TRBJ2-1; weak D call: TRBD2 (6 bases). Trimming stripped 1 base from V and 7 bases from J, with 17 bases between. The CDR3 is 16 residues long. Germline CDR1 LGHNA, CDR2 YNFKEQ. CDR3 loop: CASSQAPQPEGNEQFF. CDR3 DNA sequence: TGTGCCAGCAGCCAAGCCCCCCAGCCGGAGGGGAATGAGCAGTTCTTC.

The chain joins TRBV10-3 to TRBJ1-3; no reliable D call. Germline assignment: CDR1 ENHRY and CDR2 SYGVKD. The CDR3 spans 14 residues. V lost 0 bases and J lost 6, with 9 bases in between. The CDR3 is CAISESGPPNTIYF. In DNA, the CDR3 is TGTGCCATCAGTGAGTCAGGGCCACCAAACACCATATATTTT.